The entry below describes one T cell receptor beta chain. The V gene lost 2 bases and the J gene lost 5 bases, with 9 bases spanning the gap. The CDR3 runs 13 residues. In germline, CDR1 is SEHNR, CDR2 FQNEAQ (reference sequence). The data belong to a study of shared clonotypes between healthy human individuals. Study context: The plates for each donor numbered three CD4 naive, three CD4 memory, two CD8 naive and one CD8 memory.

TCRdb's copy holds only in-frame clones and misses some; the assay was immunoSEQ multiplex PCR. The sample holds roughly 700,000 clones, about 74% seen once. The chain recombines TRBV7-9 with TRBJ1-2; the D is unclear. This clonotype originated in a woman aged 25-40 years in good health. Specimen: memory CD4+ T cells sorted from blood. Described subset: CD45RA-negative fraction. The CDR3 nucleotides read TGTGCCAGCAGCTTAAGGGAGGAGTATGGCTACACCTTC. Amino acid sequence: CASSLREEYGYTF.